This TCR beta chain was documented in a study of CD8+ T cells in alopecia areata listed by TCRdb under 2018. Some background on the complete study: Treated patients were enrolled in an open-label pilot trial of oral tofacitinib at 5 to 10 mg twice daily for moderate-to-severe alopecia areata. Patients stayed on tofacitinib for 6 to 18 months and then had 6 months of follow-up off drug so that delayed response and recurrence could be assessed. The study used high-throughput TCRbeta sequencing to examine T cell clonal expansion in alopecia areata, in both the C3H/HeJ mouse model and human patients. On the human side, TCRbeta sequencing was run on scalp tissue and on sorted CD4+ and CD8+ peripheral blood T cells from healthy controls and from alopecia areata patients with either patchy or totalis/universalis disease. Biopsies were taken from tofacitinib-treated patients at baseline and again at 4 and 24 weeks into treatment, and several of those patients also had a later scalp biopsy. Clonality in the scalp was compared among normal scalp (n=4), patchy alopecia areata scalp (n=8), and alopecia totalis/universalis scalp (n=8). RNA came from the PAXgene miRNA kit for fixed scalp, the miRNeasy kit for PBMCs, and the RNeasy kit for mouse skin. Amplification of TCRbeta CDR3 regions was done by immunoSEQ multiplex PCR using 35 Vbeta forward primers and 13 Jbeta reverse primers.

Between the V and J ends, shortened by 10 bases and 3 bases respectively, the junction contains 14 bases. The CDR3 spans 13 residues, from the cysteine through the phenylalanine. Only the CDR3 portion is preserved as DNA: 39 bases, with reading frame beginning at the first base. The germline V gene specifies ENHRY as CDR1 and SYGVKD as CDR2. General findings and caveats noted by the study authors: Compared with normal scalp, lesional scalp had higher clonality and more expanded CD8+ clones, particularly in alopecia totalis/universalis, a pattern that suggests antigenic drive. Shared TCR sequences between patients were less evident than in mice, which may be partly attributable to HLA diversity in the patient population. Resident alphabeta T cells in normal human skin are also sequenced, complicating scalp TCR repertoire analysis, unlike mouse skin dominated by gammadelta T cells.

Note on this clone: The antigen this receptor binds is unknown. No qualities accompany the bases; no much larger clone lies one base away.

The protocol used for the library was the immunoSEQ multiplex PCR assay. For TCR sequencing, RNA was extracted from every sample and reverse transcribed into cDNA to serve as template. First-strand cDNA was synthesized with SuperScript III using a 2:1 mix of oligo-dT and random hexamers. A synthetic immune receptor repertoire was used to measure amplification bias, and any remaining bias was corrected computationally. For the original study's pipeline: Raw reads were preprocessed to remove errors, and CDR3 was defined according to IMGT conventions as the region from the conserved cysteine to phenylalanine. Clonality was calculated as 1 minus Shannon entropy normalized by log2 of the number of productive unique TCRs. Whether scalp clones were CD4 or CD8 was inferred by matching scalp TCRbeta sequences against CD4 and CD8 repertoires sorted from blood. TCRdb limited this immuneACCESS table to in-frame rearrangements with V and J called. A share of clones is missing; checked studies link under half to unresolved V genes, and the rest is unexplained. The V and J calls and the clone size are those of that table, but D and trimming were determined from the DNA. Present in this sample are 180,000 or so clones, roughly 63% of which were seen just once. Around 1.6% of the sample is held by the ten biggest clonotypes.

Sample time point, as interpreted from the label and publication: baseline before oral tofacitinib. Lesional scalp punch biopsies and peripheral blood were collected from alopecia areata patients. PBMCs were isolated by density centrifugation and stained for CD3, CD4 and CD8, after which CD4+ and CD8+ T cells were sorted on a FACSAria. This clonotype was obtained from a human donor with alopecia areata. Rearrangement joined TRBV10-3 to TRBJ2-3, and the D gene may be TRBD1, 6 bases matching. This specimen was CD4+ T cells sorted from blood, taken at week 0. CDR3 loop: CATRGMITDTQYF. DNA sequence: TGTGCCACCAGGGGAATGATTACAGATACGCAGTATTTT.